The present T cell receptor (beta chain) was sequenced within a study of CD8 T cells in ankylosing spondylitis (dated by TCRdb to 2015 to 2018). About the full investigation: To find TCR variants linked to disease, the study profiled T cell receptor beta repertoires in ankylosing spondylitis patients and healthy donors. The whole study cohort included about a hundred healthy donors and 25 ankylosing spondylitis patients. Peripheral blood was sampled, and synovial fluid was also collected from ankylosing spondylitis patients.

Trimming at the junction amounts to 6 bases on V and 6 bases on J, and the germline ends lie 17 bases apart. The cysteine opens and the phenylalanine closes a CDR3 of 14 amino acids. Here the CDR3 DNA is all that survives: 42 bases in frame from base 1. Instrument on record: Illumina HiSeq 2500. TCR beta libraries were prepared by quantitative 5'-RACE with molecular barcodes. Per the original workflow: A new computational method based on a probabilistic model of VDJ rearrangement was used to identify disease-linked TCR variants. TCRdb applied fastp at Q25 and MiXCR to the public reads, then kept only in-frame beta chains. One record per CDR3 amino acid sequence lists the most common genes and DNA. These V and J calls derive from TCRdb rather than the authors' analysis. Counted in this sample were about 130,000 distinct CDR3 sequences; approximately 7.3% of them appeared once. Together, the top ten hold around 12% of the sample.

On the study overall, not on this receptor specifically: Some motif variants were previously reported in synovial fluid and blood of reactive arthritis patients, suggesting common disease-initiation mechanisms. A CD8+ phenotype was shown by the disease-linked clones, which were found at relatively low frequencies in peripheral blood. The disease-linked clones were reported to be significantly enriched in matched synovial fluid samples from ankylosing spondylitis patients. A TCR beta motif of several highly homologous amino acid variants appeared characteristic of blood from ankylosing spondylitis patients.

This clonotype was seen ten or more times. Its antigen is currently not known. Base-call qualities are not available, and no considerably larger clone is one nucleotide away. This clonotype was sampled from a female donor with ankylosing spondylitis or in good health (not recorded which). The sequence joins TRBV12-3 or TRBV12-4 to TRBJ1-2; the D region possibly corresponds to TRBD1 (6 bases align). The sequenced sample consisted of blood, either unsorted or a sorted T cell fraction (not recorded which). The CDR3 protein is CASRGGASKDGYTF. In nucleotide form, the sequence is TGTGCCAGCAGGGGGGGGGCGAGTAAGGATGGCTACACCTTC.